These 8 T cell receptor beta chains originate from one sample sequenced in a study of cytomegalovirus exposure and HLA in healthy donors. The PCR was carried out with 60 Vbeta primers and 13 Jbeta primers. Profiled with immunoSEQ multiplex PCR; TCRdb holds only in-frame clones, not every one. The repertoire holds about 140,000 clones, with about two thirds as singletons. Input material: PBMCs. Every receptor here comes from a man aged 45 to 65 in good health and CMV-seropositive.

This chain joins TRBV4-1 and TRBJ2-7, with 7 bases that match TRBD1. Trimming at V came to 3 bases and at J to 1 base, leaving 3 bases not matched to a gene. Germline V gives CDR1 MGHRA, CDR2 YSYEKL. The length of the CDR3 is 14 residues. The CDR3 nucleotides read TGCGCCAGCAGCCAGATGACAGGGTCCTACGAGCAGTACTTC. It translates to CASSQMTGSYEQYF.

V is TRBV29-1 and J is TRBJ1-1; TRBD1 matches at 8 bases. With 3 bases clipped from V and 1 base from J, the junction kept 7 bases outside the gene matches. Germline V gene lookup returns CDR1 SQVTM and CDR2 ANQGSEA. The CDR3 loop spans 15 amino acids. Here the CDR3 DNA reads TGCAGCGTTGATTCCCCCGGGACAGGGAACACTGAAGCTTTCTTT. Amino acid sequence: CSVDSPGTGNTEAFF.

The chain combines TRBV14 with TRBJ1-4; maybe TRBD1 (6 bases). Germline CDR1 is SGHDN and CDR2 is FVKESK. The CDR3 covers 14 residues. Trimming took off 4 bases at V and 8 bases at J, with 14 bases between the two ends. The CDR3 protein is CASSLPGAGEKLFF. The CDR3 bases are TGTGCCAGCAGCCTCCCAGGGGCTGGGGAAAAACTGTTTTTT. Drawing the rest from reference TRBV14 and TRBJ1-4, the complete variable domain is EAGVTQFPSHSVIEKGQTVTLRCDPISGHDNLYWYRRVMGKEIKFLLHFVKESKQDESGMPNNRFLAERTGGTYSTLKVQPAELEDSGVYFCASSLPGAGEKLFFGSGTQLSVL.

The chain is built from TRBV2 and TRBJ2-7; 7 nucleotides line up with TRBD2. Germline CDR1 is SNHLY and CDR2 is FYNNEI. The CDR3 runs to 11 residues. The V and J ends lost 6 bases and 7 bases, in that order; junction bases with no gene match: 3. The DNA for the CDR3 is TGTGCCAGCAGATGGGAGGGAGAGCAGTACTTC. Protein sequence: CASRWEGEQYF.

A note on this clone: The junction departs from the called germline gene at one end, perhaps through a read error. The same CDR3 can be traced to other DNA sequences in this sample. The gene calls are TRBV7-7 and TRBJ2-1; tentatively, D is TRBD2 (7 bases). The CDR3 has 13 residues. CDR1 and CDR2 (germline): SSHAT, FNYEAQ (reference sequence). CDR3 sequence (DNA): TGTGCTAGCAGCTTAGGGGGAGGGAATGAGCAGTTCTTC. This sequence encodes CASSLGGGNEQFF. Together with reference TRBV7-7 and TRBJ2-1, the CDR3 gives the full variable domain: GAGVSQSPRYKVTKRGQDVTLRCDPISSHATLYWYQQALGQGPEFLTYFNYEAQPDKSGLPSDRFSAERPEGSISTLTIQRTEQRDSAMYRCASSLGGGNEQFFGPGTRLTVL.

This clone was seen only a few times. V and J are TRBV5-4 and TRBJ2-5; a weak D match, TRBD2 (5 bases). Germline assignment: CDR1 SGHNT and CDR2 YYREEE (reference sequence). V dropped 2 bases and J dropped 1 base, with 9 bases sitting between them. There are 14 residues in the CDR3. The DNA for the CDR3 is TGTGCCAGCAGCTTAGGGAGCGCCCAAGAGACCCAGTACTTC. Amino acids: CASSLGSAQETQYF.

This chain uses TRBV27 with TRBJ2-5, with no clear D. In germline, CDR1 is MNHEY, CDR2 SMNVEV (reference sequence). Between the trimmed V and J ends, which lost 4 bases and 3 bases, there was a span of 15 bases. This CDR3 region has 15 residues. The CDR3 loop is CASSYRQLEKETQYF. The CDR3 coding sequence is TGTGCCAGCAGTTATAGACAATTGGAAAAAGAGACCCAGTACTTC.

The rearrangement links TRBV7-6 to TRBJ1-1, with a possible D match to TRBD1 (6 bases). This CDR3 is built from 13 residues. CDR1 is SGHVS, CDR2 FNYEAQ, per germline. Trimming removed 6 bases at V and 1 base at J, with 9 bases between. As DNA, the CDR3 is TGTGCCAGCAGACGACAGGAGAACACTGAAGCTTTCTTT. Its protein is CASRRQENTEAFF. The full variable domain, completed using reference TRBV7-6 and TRBJ1-1, is GAGVSQSPRYKVTKRGQDVALRCDPISGHVSLYWYRQALGQGPEFLTYFNYEAQQDKSGLPNDRFSAERPEGSISTLTIQRTEQRDSAMYRCASRRQENTEAFFGQGTRLTVV.